A single sample is the source of the 25 T cell receptor beta chains below, sequenced in a study of radiation and T cells in renal cell carcinoma. The table came from immunoSEQ multiplex PCR; TCRdb's copy has only in-frame clones and leaves some out. The sample carries 95,000 to 150,000 clones, around 85% recorded once. Documented time point: blood 2 weeks post-SBRT. Treatment indicated: 15 Gy SBRT to primary tumor, nephrectomy 4 weeks later. Specimen: blood, collected from a patient whose treatment included radiotherapy and nephrectomy. These receptors came from a man aged 50-60 years with renal cell carcinoma.

The chain employs TRBV9 and TRBJ2-1; D gene ambiguous. The CDR3 length is 13 residues. The germline V gene encodes CDR1 SGDLS and CDR2 YYNGEE. Trimming cost V 1 base and J 7 bases, with 9 bases left between them. The DNA of the CDR3 is TGTGCCAGCAGCGTACGGGCTGGAAATGAGCAGTTCTTC. Its translation is CASSVRAGNEQFF.

A remark on this clone: The junction and the germline gene differ at one end; a read error may be behind it. This CDR3 is CASTLGQGVLQETQYF. CDR3 nucleotide sequence: TGTGCTAGCACCCTAGGACAGGGGGTTTTACAAGAGACCCAGTACTTC. The chain couples TRBV7-7 to TRBJ2-5; 10 nucleotides match TRBD1. This CDR3 has 16 amino acids. Germline V lookup: CDR1 SSHAT, CDR2 FNYEAQ (reference sequence).

The chain joins TRBV4-1 to TRBJ1-2; 7 bases align to TRBD1. CDR3 length equals 15 residues. Germline assignment: CDR1 MGHRA and CDR2 YSYEKL. Unmatched junction bases numbered 7, after V lost 3 bases and J lost 3 bases. The CDR3 protein is CASSQTGMADYGYTF. For the CDR3, the DNA is TGCGCCAGCAGCCAGACAGGGATGGCGGACTATGGCTACACCTTC.

In its sample, this clone ranks as medium-sized. The rearrangement uses TRBV4-3 and TRBJ1-5; D is unclear. The V gene's germline CDR1 is LGHNA and CDR2 YSLEER. The V and J ends lost 5 bases and 6 bases respectively, with 17 bases between them. The CDR3 loop spans 15 amino acids. CDR3 residues: CASSLSRSSAQPQHF. Here the CDR3 DNA reads TGCGCCAGCAGCTTATCCCGGTCGAGCGCTCAGCCCCAGCATTTT.

V gene TRBV6-1 combines with J gene TRBJ2-7; no clear D gene. Deletions cut 3 bases from V and 3 bases from J, with 9 bases between. Germline assignment: CDR1 MNHNS and CDR2 SASEGT. The CDR3 loop spans 13 amino acids. The CDR3 region has the DNA TGTGCCAGCAGTGATTGGAGTTTCTACGAGCAGTACTTC. Its translation is CASSDWSFYEQYF.

The gene calls are TRBV5-5 and TRBJ2-1, with D hard to call. The germline CDR1 and CDR2 sequences are SGHKS and YYEKEE (reference sequence). V dropped 3 bases and J dropped 8 bases, with 12 bases sitting between them. This CDR3 contains 13 residues. Here the CDR3 reads CASSSSMTHEQFF. The CDR3 DNA reads TGTGCCAGCAGCTCCTCTATGACCCATGAGCAGTTCTTC. Complete variable domain (other parts from reference TRBV5-5 and TRBJ2-1): DAGVTQSPTHLIKTRGQQVTLRCSPISGHKSVSWYQQVLGQGPQFIFQYYEKEERGRGNFPDRFSARQFPNYSSELNVNALLLGDSALYLCASSSSMTHEQFFGPGTRLTVL.

This clone was found once. The CDR3 DNA is TGTGCCAGTAGTCGGACTAGCGGGAGTGGTCAGAATGAGCAGTTCTTC. Protein product: CASSRTSGSGQNEQFF. The genes are TRBV19 and TRBJ2-1; 13 bases fit TRBD2. The CDR3 has 16 residues. V shed 5 bases and J 7 bases; nucleotides not matched to a gene: 8. Germline values: CDR1 LNHDA, CDR2 SQIVND (reference sequence).

The chain uses TRBV5-1 and TRBJ2-7; 7 positions match TRBD1. This CDR3 contains 15 residues. The trim removed 4 bases at V and 9 bases at J, leaving 16 bases unmatched. Looked up from germline, CDR1 is SGHRS and CDR2 is YFSETQ. In DNA form, the CDR3 reads TGCGCCAGCAGCGCAACAGGGGTCGCAGGGGTTCGGCAGTACTTC. Its translation is CASSATGVAGVRQYF.

V and J are TRBV6-1 and TRBJ2-7, with 9 bases fitting TRBD2. Germline-derived CDR1 and CDR2 are MNHNS and SASEGT. With V trimmed by 7 bases and J by 2 bases, 6 bases remained unmatched. This CDR3 has 14 amino acids. DNA for the CDR3: TGTGCCAGCATCTTGACTAGCGGTCCCTACGAGCAGTACTTC. Translated: CASILTSGPYEQYF.

The chain carries TRBV6-5 and TRBJ1-1; D unclear. Trimming stripped 11 bases from V and 3 bases from J, with 10 bases between. The CDR3 is made up of 11 amino acids. Germline CDR1 reads MNHEY; CDR2 reads SVGAGI. CDR3 sequence reads: CASRYDTEAFF. Here the CDR3 DNA reads TGTGCCTCTAGGTACGACACTGAAGCTTTCTTT.

This chain joins TRBV27 and TRBJ2-7, with 8 bases aligning to TRBD1. With 2 bases clipped from V and 0 bases from J, the junction kept 3 bases outside the gene matches. Germline V gene sequence: CDR1 MNHEY, CDR2 SMNVEV (reference sequence). CDR3 length equals 15 residues. CDR3 protein: CASSLGDRSSYEQYF. The CDR3 coding sequence is TGTGCCAGCAGTTTAGGGGACAGGAGCTCCTACGAGCAGTACTTC.

The gene calls are TRBV28 and TRBJ2-4; 7 bases are shared with TRBD2. Losses at the gene ends were 3 bases for V and 7 bases for J; bases not matched to a gene: 18. Germline V gene sequence: CDR1 MDHEN, CDR2 SYDVKM. CDR3 length: 18 amino acids. CDR3 coding DNA: TGTGCCAGCAGTTTCCCTACCGCGGGAGAAGATTTTGGTAACATTCAGTACTTC. This translates into CASSFPTAGEDFGNIQYF.

This chain links TRBV11-2 with TRBJ1-1; no clear D. This CDR3 is built from 13 residues. Trimming took off 7 bases at V and 1 base at J, with 10 bases between the two ends. Germline CDR1 SGHAT, CDR2 FQNNGV. The CDR3 reads CASTKDWNTEAFF. In DNA, the CDR3 is TGTGCCAGCACCAAAGACTGGAACACTGAAGCTTTCTTT.

The gene calls are TRBV7-6 and TRBJ1-5; D unclear. Trimming removed 0 bases from V and 3 bases from J, with 9 bases in between. CDR1 is SGHVS, CDR2 FNYEAQ, per germline. The CDR3 runs to 15 residues. The DNA for the CDR3 is TGTGCCAGCAGCTTAGCTGGACCGAACAATCAGCCCCAGCATTTT. The encoded protein is CASSLAGPNNQPQHF.

The chain joins TRBV4-1 to TRBJ1-2; TRBD1 is a possible D gene (6 bases). The germline CDR1 and CDR2 sequences are MGHRA and YSYEKL. The CDR3 covers 17 residues. V lost 0 bases, J lost 6 bases, and 20 bases lay in between. The CDR3: CASSQDLVTGLGNGYTF. The CDR3 DNA is TGCGCCAGCAGCCAAGATCTGGTGACAGGCCTGGGCAATGGCTACACCTTC.

The chain carries TRBV2 and TRBJ2-1, with D uncertain. Germline V gene sequence: CDR1 SNHLY, CDR2 FYNNEI. The V end lost 4 bases, the J end lost 4 bases, and 17 bases lay between the germline ends. The CDR3 length is 16 residues. The CDR3 coding sequence is TGTGCCAGCAGTGTCCCCTTTGCCCCGAAATACAATGAGCAGTTCTTC. It specifies CASSVPFAPKYNEQFF.

This rearrangement joins TRBV6-1 to TRBJ2-7, with 8 nucleotides matching TRBD2. Germline loops: CDR1 MNHNS, CDR2 SASEGT. V was clipped by 4 bases and J by 7 bases; unmatched bases: 0. This CDR3 comprises 11 residues. CDR3 bases: TGTGCCAGCAGTGGCGGGGGGGAGCAGTACTTC. Translation: CASSGGGEQYF.

V usage is TRBV28 and J usage is TRBJ1-3; D might be TRBD1 (6 bases). V dropped 5 bases and J dropped 0 bases, with 14 bases sitting between them. There are 16 residues in the CDR3. Germline values: CDR1 MDHEN, CDR2 SYDVKM. For the CDR3, the DNA is TGTGCCAGCAGTCTTCTACGAGGGGGCTCTGGAAACACCATATATTTT. Translating gives CASSLLRGGSGNTIYF.

In its sample, this clone was seen once. The CDR3 reads CASSFGTGSYEQYF. The CDR3 DNA sequence: TGTGCCAGCAGCTTCGGGACAGGAAGCTACGAGCAGTACTTC. V usage is TRBV7-2 and J usage is TRBJ2-7, with 8 bases fitting TRBD1. V shed 3 bases, J shed 3 bases, and the junction held 4 bases outside the gene matches. Germline lookup yields CDR1 SGHTA and CDR2 FQGNSA. CDR3 size: 14 residues.

The chain uses TRBV9 and TRBJ2-7; D might be TRBD2 (6 bases). CDR3 length: 14 amino acids. Trimming removed 0 bases from V and 2 bases from J, with 9 bases in between. The germline gives CDR1 SGDLS, CDR2 YYNGEE. The CDR3 here is CASSVAGVAYEQYF. CDR3 nucleotide sequence: TGTGCCAGCAGCGTAGCGGGGGTAGCCTACGAGCAGTACTTC.

This chain joins TRBV11-2 and TRBJ2-2, with D perhaps matching TRBD2 (6 bases). Germline CDR1 is SGHAT and CDR2 is FQNNGV. CDR3 length: 15 residues. Trimming left V 0 bases short and J 3 bases short, with 8 bases between. The CDR3 DNA reads TGTGCCAGCAGCTTAGAGGGGGGATACACCGGGGAGCTGTTTTTT. This encodes CASSLEGGYTGELFF.

The gene calls are TRBV9 and TRBJ2-7; 7 bases align to TRBD1. The CDR3 is 16 amino acids. V was pared by 1 base and J by 3 bases, with 10 bases of the junction left unmatched. Germline CDR1 SGDLS, CDR2 YYNGEE. The CDR3 sequence is CASSVSGTVTGYEQYF. Written as DNA, the CDR3 is TGTGCCAGCAGCGTATCCGGGACAGTGACGGGCTACGAGCAGTACTTC.

V is TRBV28 and J is TRBJ2-7; 9 bases line up with TRBD1. The CDR3 length is 15 residues. With V trimmed by 5 bases and J by 4 bases, 9 bases remained unmatched. In germline, CDR1 is MDHEN, CDR2 SYDVKM. CDR3 residues: CASSPGTGRRYEQYF. CDR3 DNA sequence: TGTGCCAGCAGTCCCGGGACAGGGAGGAGGTACGAGCAGTACTTC.

This chain joins TRBV4-1 and TRBJ2-1; no clear D. The length of the CDR3 is 13 residues. With 0 bases removed from V and 10 bases from J, the gap between germline ends came to 10 bases. Germline values: CDR1 MGHRA, CDR2 YSYEKL. CDR3 sequence: CASSQDQSREQFF. The CDR3 nucleotides read TGCGCCAGCAGCCAAGATCAGTCCCGGGAGCAGTTCTTC.

This clone was detected a few times. The chain combines TRBV7-3 with TRBJ1-1; D remains unclear. CDR1 is SGHTA, CDR2 FQGTGA, per germline. This CDR3 comprises 13 residues. Between the trimmed V and J ends, which lost 4 bases and 1 base, there was a span of 7 bases. CDR3 region: CASSSRPNTEAFF. In DNA, the CDR3 is TGTGCCAGCAGCTCCCGTCCGAACACTGAAGCTTTCTTT.